What follows describes a single T cell receptor (beta chain). The antigen is not known. The data stem from a study of cytomegalovirus exposure and HLA in healthy donors. Germline values: CDR1 SGHTA, CDR2 FQGNSA. The length of the CDR3 is 15 residues. The study ran its PCR with 60 Vbeta and 13 Jbeta primers. Data came from immunoSEQ multiplex PCR; TCRdb stores just in-frame clones and leaves some out. The sample includes over 200,000 clones, roughly 87% seen only once; the top ten take about 6%. Study conclusions and caveats: Within the data, a cluster of highly shared sequence variants was likely a sequencing artifact.

The sequence was obtained from a man aged 40-50 years in good health and CMV-seropositive. Input material: PBMCs. The chain recombines TRBV7-2 with TRBJ2-5; the match to TRBD1 covers 10 bases. The tail of the sequence fits TRBJ2-7 better, so the J call may be wrong. In DNA, the CDR3 is TGTGCCAGCAGCGCATCCGGGACAGGGGTCTACGAGCAGTACTTC. Its protein is CASSASGTGVYEQYF.